Shown below are 23 T cell receptor beta chains from a single sample sequenced in a study of blood T cells in healthy people across ages (dated by TCRdb to between 2015 and 2016). The method behind the library was 5' RACE. These reads were obtained on an Illumina HiSeq 2500. A second roughly 6 to 11 cycle PCR used a sample-barcoded 5' primer and a J-beta primer mix. Clones were called with MiXCR by TCRdb after fastp trimmed the public reads at Q25, and only in-frame beta chains were retained. Each CDR3 protein appears once, grouped with its most common genes and DNA. Across this sample there are about 760,000 distinct CDR3 sequences, with around 50% seen only once. 20% to 30% of the sample rests with the top ten. Sequences were obtained from blood. The receptors originated from a man aged 35 to 55 in good health.

With regard to this clonotype: This clone may be a read error of a much larger clone one base away. The chain carries TRBV5-1 and TRBJ2-7; the D call may be TRBD1 or TRBD2 (5 bases each). V was shortened by 4 bases and J by 0 bases, with 11 bases between the two germline ends. The CDR3 totals 14 residues. Germline CDR1 and CDR2: SGHRS and YFSETQ. CDR3 nucleotides: TGCGCCAGCAGCCGGGGCTTTACCTCCTACGAGCAGTACTTC. Protein: CASSRGFTSYEQYF.

This clonotype was observed a handful of times. The chain couples TRBV20-1 to TRBJ2-7, with 11 bases fitting TRBD2. V dropped 6 bases and J dropped 1; count of bases not matched to a gene: 5. The CDR3 is 14 residues long. Germline CDR1 is DFQATT and CDR2 is SNEGSKA (reference sequence). This chain's CDR3 is CSAQTSGTSYEQYF. As DNA, the CDR3 is TGCAGTGCACAGACTAGCGGGACATCCTACGAGCAGTACTTC.

The V call is TRBV20-1, the J call TRBJ2-7; the match to TRBD2 covers 8 bases. The CDR3 loop spans 11 amino acids. Germline loops: CDR1 DFQATT, CDR2 SNEGSKA (reference sequence). J was trimmed by 3 bases and V by 6 bases; bases with no gene match: 1. CDR3 residues: CSALAGYEQYF. The CDR3 DNA reads as TGCAGTGCCCTAGCGGGCTACGAGCAGTACTTC.

The chain employs TRBV18 and TRBJ2-7; tentative D call: TRBD1 (5 bases). V gave up 6 bases and J gave up 7 bases, with 25 bases separating them. The CDR3 has 16 amino acids. Germline values: CDR1 KGHSH, CDR2 LQKENI. CDR3 sequence: CASSPSLSQGSSEQYF. The DNA of the CDR3 is TGTGCCAGCTCGCCCTCCCTCTCCCAGGGTTCATCTGAGCAGTACTTC.

The chain uses TRBV6-1 and TRBJ2-3; TRBD2 might be the D (5 bases). Per germline, CDR1 MNHNS and CDR2 SASEGT. CDR3 size: 14 residues. The V end lost 1 base, the J end lost 0 bases, and 5 bases lay between the germline ends. The CDR3 loop reads CASSEGTSTDTQYF. CDR3 DNA: TGTGCCAGCAGTGAAGGGACTAGCACAGATACGCAGTATTTT.

The gene calls are TRBV4-2 and TRBJ1-1, with a tentative D call TRBD1 (5 bases). There are 15 residues in the CDR3. Trimming removed 0 bases from V and 4 bases from J, with 12 bases in between. The V gene's germline CDR1 is LGHNA and CDR2 YNFKEQ. CDR3 residues: CASSQEGRLGTEAFF. CDR3 in DNA: TGTGCCAGCAGCCAAGAGGGACGGCTGGGCACTGAAGCTTTCTTT.

CDR3: CSASSGGAVYEQYF. In DNA, the CDR3 is TGCAGTGCTAGTAGCGGGGGGGCAGTCTACGAGCAGTACTTC. The V gene is TRBV20-1, the J gene TRBJ2-7, with TRBD2 identical over 11 bases. The CDR3 runs 14 residues. V lost 3 bases to trimming and J lost 3 bases; unmatched junction nucleotides: 4. Germline loops: CDR1 DFQATT, CDR2 SNEGSKA (reference sequence).

The rearrangement uses TRBV7-3 and TRBJ1-1; 7 positions agree with TRBD1. Germline V lookup: CDR1 SGHTA, CDR2 FQGTGA. V dropped 2 bases and J dropped 5; count of bases not matched to a gene: 11. The CDR3 loop spans 16 amino acids. This CDR3 reads CASSLHGGQAGTEAFF. The DNA for the CDR3 is TGTGCCAGCAGCTTACATGGAGGACAGGCGGGAACTGAAGCTTTCTTT.

This clonotype was detected a few times. The chain has TRBV28 and TRBJ2-1; no clear D gene. V shed 3 bases and J shed 10 bases, with 13 bases lying between them. The germline V gene encodes CDR1 MDHEN and CDR2 SYDVKM. This CDR3 region has 13 residues. CDR3 bases: TGTGCCAGCAGTTTGACCGGGCTTCGGGAGCAGTTCTTC. Translation: CASSLTGLREQFF.

The V gene is TRBV28, the J gene TRBJ2-1; 9 positions match TRBD2. V lost 6 bases to trimming and J lost 3 bases; unmatched junction nucleotides: 6. This CDR3 contains 15 residues. Germline V gene data show CDR1 as MDHEN and CDR2 as SYDVKM. CDR3 sequence reads: CASRRLAEFYNEQFF. As DNA, the CDR3 is TGTGCCAGCAGGAGACTAGCGGAGTTCTACAATGAGCAGTTCTTC.

This clonotype has only a few counts. CDR3 DNA: TGCGCCAGCAGCCCATTCGGGGGGAACACTGAAGCTTTCTTT. The encoded protein is CASSPFGGNTEAFF. The V call is TRBV4-1, the J call TRBJ1-1, with D tentatively TRBD1 (5 bases). The length of the CDR3 is 14 residues. The germline gives CDR1 MGHRA, CDR2 YSYEKL. The V end was cut by 4 bases, the J end by 1 base, with 10 bases between.

This clonotype was detected only a few times. The gene calls are TRBV5-1 and TRBJ2-7, with 13 nucleotides matching TRBD2. The junction had 6 bases not matched to a gene; V was cut back by 4 bases and J by 5 bases. The CDR3 covers 15 residues. Germline CDR1 SGHRS, CDR2 YFSETQ. In nucleotides, the CDR3 is TGCGCCAGCAGCCTCGGACTAGCGGGAGTAGACGAGCAGTACTTC. Its protein product is CASSLGLAGVDEQYF.

The chain recombines TRBV20-1 with TRBJ2-2; D might be TRBD2 (5 bases). The V end lost 6 bases, the J end lost 4 bases, and 15 bases lay between the germline ends. The CDR3 spans 14 residues. Germline CDR1 reads DFQATT; CDR2 reads SNEGSKA (reference sequence). CDR3: CSALAQRSTGELFF. In DNA, the CDR3 is TGCAGTGCCCTAGCCCAAAGGAGCACCGGGGAGCTGTTTTTT.

The chain is built from TRBV7-6 and TRBJ1-6; 10 bases are shared with TRBD1. V lost 5 bases, J lost 10 bases, and 11 bases stayed unmatched. The germline V gene has CDR1 SGHVS and CDR2 FNYEAQ. The CDR3 has 16 amino acids. As DNA, the CDR3 is TGTGCCAGCAGCCTTAGTAGACAGGGGGCTTCCTCACCCCTCCACTTT. It specifies CASSLSRQGASSPLHF.

The chain recombines TRBV29-1 with TRBJ1-4, with D possibly being TRBD1 (6 bases). This CDR3 has 15 residues. Germline V gives CDR1 SQVTM, CDR2 ANQGSEA. Trimming left V 5 bases short and J 7 bases short, with 20 bases between. In DNA, the CDR3 is TGCAGCGTTAGGGGACATCCGGGACAAGGTGAAAAACTGTTTTTT. Translation gives CSVRGHPGQGEKLFF.

The chain carries TRBV4-2 and TRBJ2-7; D remains unclear. The end of the DNA aligns better with TRBJ2-5, so the J call may be wrong. This CDR3 spans 16 amino acids. Germline loops: CDR1 LGHNA, CDR2 YNFKEQ. The CDR3 DNA is TGTGCCAGCAGCCAAGGAGTAGCCCGCTTGGGGGAGACCCAGTACTTC. Translating it yields CASSQGVARLGETQYF.

The gene calls are TRBV6-4 and TRBJ2-3, with 11 nucleotides matching TRBD2. V was clipped by 4 bases and J by 4 bases; unmatched bases: 7. CDR3 size: 16 residues. CDR1 is MRHNA, CDR2 SNTAGT, per germline. CDR3 protein: CASSARLAGIADTQYF. The CDR3 DNA follows: TGTGCCAGCAGTGCTAGACTAGCGGGGATCGCAGATACGCAGTATTTT.

This clonotype has just a few counts. The genes are TRBV20-1 and TRBJ2-5, with 7 bases fitting TRBD1. The CDR3 consists of 14 residues. CDR1 DFQATT and CDR2 SNEGSKA come from the germline V gene (reference sequence). Trimming removed 6 bases from V and 1 base from J; junction bases left unmatched: 8. The CDR3 DNA reads TGCAGTGCCACTCTTACAGGGGTCCAAGAGACCCAGTACTTC. Residues: CSATLTGVQETQYF.

This chain links TRBV4-2 with TRBJ2-1; perhaps TRBD1 as D (5 bases). This CDR3 spans 16 amino acids. Trimming removed 0 bases from V and 8 bases from J, with 17 bases in between. Germline CDR1 and CDR2: LGHNA and YNFKEQ. The CDR3 is CASSQDILRASHEQFF. For the CDR3, the DNA is TGTGCCAGCAGCCAAGATATCCTCAGGGCGTCCCATGAGCAGTTCTTC.

The chain employs TRBV10-3 and TRBJ2-5; TRBD2 matches at 10 bases. The DNA end is more similar to TRBJ2-1, so the J call may be wrong. CDR1 is ENHRY, CDR2 SYGVKD, per germline. The CDR3 runs to 15 residues. CDR3 bases: TGTGCCATCAGTTGGACTAGCGGCTTACAAGAGACCCAGTTCTTC. Amino acids: CAISWTSGLQETQFF.

For the CDR3, the DNA is TGTGCCAGCAGTACACTAGCTAGGGAGACCCAGTACTTC. Translation gives CASSTLARETQYF. The V gene is TRBV12-3 or TRBV12-4, the J gene TRBJ2-7; D may be TRBD2 (6 bases). The end of the DNA is better explained by TRBJ2-5, so the J call may be wrong. The CDR3 is made up of 13 amino acids.

This clonotype was counted between two and nine times. The V gene is TRBV20-1, the J gene TRBJ2-7, with TRBD2 matching 11 bases. The germline V gene has CDR1 DFQATT and CDR2 SNEGSKA (reference sequence). The CDR3 consists of 15 residues. Germline trimming cut 3 bases from V and 1 base from J; bases unmatched to any gene: 5. The CDR3 bases are TGCAGTGCTAGTGATCCTAGCGGGAGGTCCTACGAGCAGTACTTC. This codes for CSASDPSGRSYEQYF.

About this clonotype: This sequence may be a read error, since a much larger clone differs from it by one base. The rearrangement uses TRBV29-1 and TRBJ2-5; tentatively, D is TRBD2 (5 bases). Germline CDR1 and CDR2: SQVTM and ANQGSEA. CDR3 length: 14 amino acids. For the CDR3, the DNA is TGCAGCGTTGATTTTCGCAGCCCCGGGGAGATCCAGTACTTC. Translation gives CSVDFRSPGEIQYF. The full variable domain, with the rest looked up from reference TRBV29-1 and TRBJ2-5, is SAVISQKPSRDICQRGTSLTIQCQVDSQVTMMFWYRQQPGQSLTLIATANQGSEATYESGFVIDKFPISRPNLTFSTLTVSNMSPEDSSIYLCSVDFRSPGEIQYFGPGTRLLVL.